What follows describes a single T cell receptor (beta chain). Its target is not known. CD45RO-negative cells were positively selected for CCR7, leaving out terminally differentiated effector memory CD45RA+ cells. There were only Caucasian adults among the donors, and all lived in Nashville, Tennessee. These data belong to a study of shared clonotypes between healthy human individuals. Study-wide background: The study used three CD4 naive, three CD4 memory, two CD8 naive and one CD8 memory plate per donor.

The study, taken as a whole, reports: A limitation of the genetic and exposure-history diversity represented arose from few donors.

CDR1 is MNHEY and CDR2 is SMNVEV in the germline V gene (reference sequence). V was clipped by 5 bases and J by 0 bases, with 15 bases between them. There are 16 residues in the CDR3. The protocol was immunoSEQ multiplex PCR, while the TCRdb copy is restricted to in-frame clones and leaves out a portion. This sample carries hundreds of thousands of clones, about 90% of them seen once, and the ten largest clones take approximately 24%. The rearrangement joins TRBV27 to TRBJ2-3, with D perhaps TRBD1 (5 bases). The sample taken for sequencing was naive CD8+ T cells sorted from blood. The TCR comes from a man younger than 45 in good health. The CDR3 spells CASSVYQQASTDTQYF. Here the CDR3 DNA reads TGTGCCAGCAGTGTATATCAACAGGCTAGCACAGATACGCAGTATTTT.